These T cell receptor beta chains were read from a single sample in a study of cytomegalovirus exposure and HLA in healthy donors. Data came from immunoSEQ multiplex PCR; TCRdb stores just in-frame clones and leaves some out. The table lists approximately 180,000 clones, roughly 13% of them singletons. The material sequenced was PBMCs. The receptors were gathered from a man aged 50 to 60 in good health and CMV-seropositive. The CDR3 runs from the conserved cysteine through the conserved F or W. Each record gives: V gene, D gene, clone size, J gene, CDR3 protein, CDR3 DNA. A D gene is named only where the DNA matches it firmly. Expanded clones get a size class; other rows say once, few or many, or leave the size out.

TRBV2	-	few	TRBJ1-1	CASSEVGGTEAFF	TGTGCCAGCAGTGAGGTGGGAGGCACTGAAGCTTTCTTT
TRBV5-1	-	-	TRBJ1-2	CASSPYPGTTGQGYTF	TGCGCCAGCAGCCCATACCCGGGGACAACAGGTCAAGGCTACACCTTC
TRBV4-3	-	few	TRBJ2-7	CASSQGASGRGTYEQYF	TGCGCCAGCAGCCAAGGGGCCTCGGGACGGGGGACCTACGAGCAGTACTTC
TRBV18	-	-	TRBJ1-5	CASSPQTVSNQPQHF	TGTGCCAGCTCACCGCAGACAGTTAGCAATCAGCCCCAGCATTTT
TRBV5-6	-	-	TRBJ2-5	CASSLGWAGRETQYF	TGTGCCAGCAGCTTGGGATGGGCAGGGAGGGAGACCCAGTACTTC
TRBV11-2	TRBD1	-	TRBJ2-7	CASSSDRDRTPDEQYF	TGTGCCAGCAGCTCAGACCGGGACAGGACACCCGACGAGCAGTACTTC
TRBV11-3	TRBD1	-	TRBJ2-2	CASSYPGQFSANTGELFF	TGTGCCAGCAGCTACCCGGGACAGTTCTCCGCGAACACCGGGGAGCTGTTTTTT
TRBV19	TRBD2	-	TRBJ2-1	CASSKTSGGLHNEQFF	TGTGCCAGTAGTAAGACTAGCGGGGGTCTACACAATGAGCAGTTCTTC
TRBV28	-	-	TRBJ1-5	CASSLMQGSLYQPQHF	TGTGCCAGCAGTTTAATGCAGGGAAGTCTTTATCAGCCCCAGCATTTT
TRBV5-4	-	-	TRBJ1-5	CASSPDPGGQPQHF	TGTGCCAGCAGTCCGGATCCTGGGGGGCAGCCCCAGCATTTT
TRBV9	-	-	TRBJ1-2	CASSSLGSSKKGYTF	TGTGCCAGCAGCTCCCTCGGGTCCTCCAAGAAGGGCTACACCTTC
TRBV6-5	TRBD1	few	TRBJ1-1	CASSGTGHTEAFF	TGTGCCAGCAGTGGGACAGGGCACACTGAAGCTTTCTTT
TRBV6-1	-	-	TRBJ2-4	CASSERGPRDIQYF	TGTGCCAGCAGTGAAAGGGGCCCCAGGGACATTCAGTACTTC
TRBV2	TRBD2	few	TRBJ2-2	CASKSRAGGQGELFF	TGTGCCAGCAAAAGTAGAGCGGGGGGGCAGGGGGAGCTGTTTTTT
TRBV5-1	-	few	TRBJ2-2	CASSSVGDLTGELFF	TGCGCCAGCAGCTCCGTAGGGGATTTAACCGGGGAGCTGTTTTTT
TRBV4-1	-	few	TRBJ1-1	CASSQQTETLTEAFF	TGCGCCAGCAGCCAACAGACAGAAACCTTAACTGAAGCTTTCTTT
TRBV21-1	-	-	TRBJ1-2	CASSKRQGYGYTF	TGTGCCAGCAGCAAGCGACAGGGGTATGGCTACACCTTC
TRBV2	-	few	TRBJ2-1	CASSEDRVGYNEQFF	TGTGCCAGCAGTGAAGACAGGGTAGGATACAATGAGCAGTTCTTC
TRBV2	-	-	TRBJ1-1	CASSAFSGNTEAFF	TGTGCCAGCAGTGCCTTTTCGGGGAACACTGAAGCTTTCTTT
TRBV5-4	-	-	TRBJ2-2	CASAEKGPGELFF	TGTGCCAGCGCCGAGAAGGGGCCGGGGGAGCTGTTTTTT
TRBV19	-	-	TRBJ2-3	CASSTHTDTQYF	TGTGCCAGTAGTACACATACGGATACGCAGTATTTT
TRBV5-4	TRBD2	-	TRBJ2-5	CASSLVLAGGGETQYF	TGTGCCAGCAGCTTGGTATTAGCGGGGGGCGGAGAGACCCAGTACTTC
TRBV4-3	-	-	TRBJ2-3	CASSQHRGSRTDTQYF	TGCGCCAGCAGCCAGCACCGGGGATCCCGCACAGATACGCAGTATTTT
TRBV6-5	TRBD1	-	TRBJ2-7	CASSYYQGAYEQYF	TGTGCCAGCAGTTACTACCAGGGGGCCTACGAGCAGTACTTC
TRBV6-5	-	-	TRBJ2-1	CASRALQVSGEQFF	TGTGCCAGCAGAGCACTCCAAGTCTCGGGTGAGCAGTTCTTC
TRBV7-6	-	few	TRBJ1-1	CASSTRGGLNTEAFF	TGTGCCAGCTCGACCCGGGGGGGCTTGAACACTGAAGCTTTCTTT
TRBV4-3	-	-	TRBJ1-2	CASSQDFGGGGSYGYTF	TGCGCCAGCAGCCAAGACTTTGGGGGGGGCGGAAGCTATGGCTACACCTTC
TRBV5-1	-	few	TRBJ1-2	CASSPGVAGNGYTF	TGCGCCAGCAGCCCGGGAGTAGCAGGGAATGGCTACACCTTC
TRBV6-6	TRBD1	few	TRBJ1-4	CASSLGTANEKLFF	TGTGCCAGCAGCTTAGGGACAGCAAATGAAAAACTGTTTTTT
TRBV11-2	-	-	TRBJ2-3	CASSFLSTDTQYF	TGTGCCAGCAGCTTTCTGAGCACAGATACGCAGTATTTT
TRBV7-9	TRBD1	-	TRBJ2-7	CASSLGDRTLYEQYF	TGTGCCAGCAGCTTGGGGGACAGGACCCTTTACGAGCAGTACTTC
TRBV9	-	-	TRBJ1-1	CASSVGGRVLFF	TGTGCCAGCAGCGTAGGCGGCAGGGTCCTCTTCTTT
TRBV5-4	TRBD1	-	TRBJ2-7	CASRGQGTSSYEQYF	TGTGCCAGCAGGGGACAGGGTACAAGCTCCTACGAGCAGTACTTC
TRBV2	TRBD1	-	TRBJ1-5	CASKTGGNFGNQPQHF	TGTGCCAGCAAGACAGGGGGCAATTTCGGCAATCAGCCCCAGCATTTT
TRBV19	-	-	TRBJ1-1	CASSFLGGNTEAFF	TGTGCCAGTAGTTTCCTCGGGGGGAACACTGAAGCTTTCTTT